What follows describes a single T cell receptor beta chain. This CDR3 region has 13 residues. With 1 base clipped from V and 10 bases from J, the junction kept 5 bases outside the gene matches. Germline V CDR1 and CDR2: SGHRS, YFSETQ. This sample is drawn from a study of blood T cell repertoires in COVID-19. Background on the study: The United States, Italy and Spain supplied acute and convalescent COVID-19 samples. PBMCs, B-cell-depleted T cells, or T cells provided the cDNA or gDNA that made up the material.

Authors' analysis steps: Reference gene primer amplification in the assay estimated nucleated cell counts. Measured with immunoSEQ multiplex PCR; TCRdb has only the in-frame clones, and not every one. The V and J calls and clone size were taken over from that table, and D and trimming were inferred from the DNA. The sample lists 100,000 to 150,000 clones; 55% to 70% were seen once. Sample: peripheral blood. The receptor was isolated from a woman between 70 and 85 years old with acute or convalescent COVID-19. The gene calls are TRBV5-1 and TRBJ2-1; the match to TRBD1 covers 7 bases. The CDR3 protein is CASSLQQGREQFF. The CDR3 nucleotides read TGCGCCAGCAGCTTGCAACAGGGGCGCGAGCAGTTCTTC.